This T cell receptor (beta chain) was documented in a study of blood T cell repertoires in COVID-19. Across the study: T cells, B-cell-depleted T cells, or PBMCs provided the cDNA or gDNA that served as material.

Only in-frame clones appear in the TCRdb table, and some are missing; sequencing was by immunoSEQ multiplex PCR. The profile shows about 430,000 clones, more than 70% of them singletons. During the 2 weeks before they entered the study, exposed participants had met someone with a PCR-confirmed or clinician-diagnosed COVID-19 case. CDR1 and CDR2 from the germline V gene are SGHRS and YFSETQ. This CDR3 contains 15 residues. Germline trimming cut 5 bases from V and 1 base from J; bases unmatched to any gene: 8. This TCR was sampled from a woman between 18 and 30 years old who had been exposed to COVID-19. The specimen was PBMCs or T cells enriched from blood (not recorded which). The chain couples TRBV5-1 to TRBJ1-1; 7 nucleotides align to TRBD1. The CDR3 here is CASSHKGATNTEAFF. In DNA, the CDR3 is TGCGCCAGCAGTCATAAGGGGGCGACGAACACTGAAGCTTTCTTT.